This T cell receptor beta chain was sequenced in a study of regulatory T cells in long-lasting Graves disease. CDR1 and CDR2 from the germline V gene are LGHDT and YNNKEL (reference sequence). The CDR3 is 17 residues long. The V segment lost 3 bases and the J segment 7 bases; nucleotides outside the gene matches: 13. HTBI primers from iRepertoire and Arm-PCR of CDR3 regions yielded the TCR beta libraries. TCRdb re-called the multiplex PCR reads with MiXCR, one entry per CDR3 protein. The table includes 350,000 to 400,000 distinct CDR3 sequences, about 16% detected once. This sample's time point: newly diagnosed GD, antithyroid drugs for less than 3 months. The TCR library was prepared using RNA isolated from PBMCs.

The starting material was peripheral blood mononuclear cells (PBMCs), obtained at new diagnosis, from a patient treated with antithyroid drugs. This TCR was sampled from a female donor with Graves disease. V usage is TRBV3-1 and J usage is TRBJ2-1; TRBD2 aligns across 9 bases. The CDR3 DNA reads as TGTGCCAGCAGCCATTGGGGCCTAGCGGGGCGCAAAAATGAGCAGTTCTTC. Its protein is CASSHWGLAGRKNEQFF.